One and the same sample provided the 6 T cell receptor beta chains below, sequenced in a study of blood T cells in healthy people across ages. PCR was performed a second time for about 6 to 12 cycles using a sample-barcoded 5' primer and a J-beta primer mix. TCRdb re-called the 5' RACE reads through MiXCR, storing one row per CDR3 protein. The sample holds 600,000 to 1,000,000 distinct CDR3 sequences; 55% to 70% are singletons and the top ten take approximately 20%. The sequencing sample was made of blood. The receptor set was obtained from a man aged 25 to 40 in good health.

The chain links TRBV4-2 to TRBJ1-4, with D possibly matching TRBD1 (5 bases). Germline V CDR1 and CDR2: LGHNA, YNFKEQ. V lost 5 bases to trimming and J lost 8 bases, with 15 bases between them. The CDR3 is 14 amino acids. The CDR3 DNA follows: TGTGCCAGCAGCTTAAGGGGATGGGGAGAAAAACTGTTTTTT. Translating gives CASSLRGWGEKLFF.

CDR3 bases: TGCAGTGCTCCCTCAAGGCGTACAGCACCCACTTCTGGGGCCAACGTCCTGACTTTC. Its translation: CSAPSRRTAPTSGANVLTF. The J gene is TRBJ2-6, the V gene TRBV20-1; D gene uncertain. CDR3 size: 19 residues. The germline V gene encodes CDR1 DFQATT and CDR2 SNEGSKA (reference sequence). V lost 5 bases to trimming and J lost 1 base, with 24 bases between them.

The gene calls are TRBV27 and TRBJ2-3, with 7 bases that match TRBD2. Germline V gene data show CDR1 as MNHEY and CDR2 as SMNVEV (reference sequence). The CDR3 is made up of 17 amino acids. Germline trimming cut 3 bases from V and 2 bases from J; bases unmatched to any gene: 11. CDR3 in amino acids: CASSFSGAGVTTDTQYF. CDR3 in DNA: TGTGCCAGCAGTTTTAGTGGGGCGGGAGTAACCACAGATACGCAGTATTTT.

The rearrangement uses TRBV4-3 and TRBJ2-4; 10 nucleotides agree with TRBD2. The J segment lost 1 base and the V segment lost 4 bases, leaving 13 bases of the junction unmatched. The CDR3 extends over 19 amino acids. The germline V gene encodes CDR1 LGHNA and CDR2 YSLEER. CDR3 in amino acids: CASSRRAGGEGAAKNIQYF. In DNA, the CDR3 is TGCGCCAGCAGCCGTAGAGCGGGAGGGGAGGGAGCGGCCAAAAACATTCAGTACTTC.

This clonotype has just a few counts. The chain links TRBV4-1 to TRBJ2-1, with D hard to call. Trimming took off 6 bases at V and 5 bases at J, with 17 bases between the two ends. The V gene's germline CDR1 is MGHRA and CDR2 YSYEKL. The CDR3 has 15 residues. The CDR3 protein is CASSPRGLENNEQFF. In nucleotides, the CDR3 is TGCGCCAGCAGTCCACGAGGTCTCGAGAACAATGAGCAGTTCTTC.

The rearrangement uses TRBV12-3 or TRBV12-4 and TRBJ2-3, with D maybe TRBD2 (6 bases). CDR3 length equals 14 residues. V lost 5 bases to trimming and J lost 10 bases, with 19 bases between them. CDR3 bases: TGTGCCAGCAGTCCAGGGACTCCCTCTGTTTCGCAGTATTTT. Protein sequence: CASSPGTPSVSQYF.